One sample yielded the 18 T cell receptor beta chains listed below, sequenced in a study of T cells in women clearing cervical HPV infection. Data came from immunoSEQ multiplex PCR; TCRdb stores just in-frame clones and leaves some out. In total, the table holds roughly 14,000 clones. Source material: blood buffy coat. Receptors originate from a woman aged 18-70 years with a cervical HPV16 infection that either progressed to CIN3+ or cleared (not recorded which).

Concerning this clone itself: With the read ending 3 residues before the CDR3 end, the germline J gene is used to fill in that end. This chain connects TRBV19 to TRBJ2-3; 7 bases align to TRBD2. CDR1 LNHDA and CDR2 SQIVND come from the germline V gene (reference sequence). The CDR3 is 14 amino acids. CDR3 DNA (partial): TGTGCCAGTAGTATTCAGCGGGGAGCGAGAACG. It specifies CASSIQRGART. From start to end, the CDR3 is CASSIQRGARTQYF.

Details on this clone: The read ends 3 residues early relative to the CDR3; the germline J gene fills the gap. This chain links TRBV2 with TRBJ2-7; 7 bases are shared with TRBD2. With 0 bases clipped from V and 2 bases from J, the junction kept 1 base outside the gene matches. CDR1 and CDR2 (germline): SNHLY, FYNNEI. The CDR3 length is 14 residues. CDR3 DNA (partial): TGTGCCAGCAGTGAAGCGGCGGGAGCCTACGAG. Amino acid sequence: CASSEAAGAYE. From start to end, the CDR3 is CASSEAAGAYEQYF.

Concerning this clone: The CDR3 extends 3 residues past the end of the read, so its final part is completed from the germline J gene. The chain uses TRBV11-3 and TRBJ2-2, with D possibly being TRBD1 (5 bases). Germline loops: CDR1 SGHNT, CDR2 YENEEA. The CDR3 runs 14 residues. The CDR3 sequence is CASSLTSGANVLFF. The CDR3 bases that were read are TGTGCCAGCAGCTTAACGTCTGGGGCCAACGTG.

As for this clone: The CDR3 goes on 3 residues after the read ends, and that part is filled in from the germline J gene. V and J are TRBV6-2 or TRBV6-3 and TRBJ2-3; D ambiguous. There are 16 residues in the CDR3. CDR1 is MNHEY, CDR2 SVGEGT, per germline. CDR3: CASSSSTVYSNQPQYF. The CDR3 bases that were read are TGTGCCAGCAGTTCGTCGACCGTTTATAGCAATCAGCCG.

Comments on this clone: The read terminates 3 residues ahead of where the CDR3 ends, so the germline J gene completes it. The chain links TRBV29-1 to TRBJ2-3; D possibly corresponds to TRBD1 (6 bases). The CDR3 totals 13 residues. CDR1 is SQVTM, CDR2 ANQGSEA, per germline. The sequenced CDR3 bases are TGCAGCGCCCAGGGGTACGGGGCACTAACG. Its protein is CSAQGYGALT. The CDR3 as a whole reads CSAQGYGALTQYF.

On this clone: The read terminates 3 residues ahead of where the CDR3 ends, so the germline J gene completes it. This rearrangement joins TRBV5-1 to TRBJ2-5; 9 positions match TRBD2. J gave up 5 bases and V 7 bases, and 12 bases lay outside the gene matches. From germline, CDR1 is SGHRS and CDR2 YFSETQ. This CDR3 has 15 amino acids. The CDR3 is CASQRGRGGLETQYF. CDR3 DNA, as far as it was read: TGCGCCAGCCAAAGGGGGCGGGGGGGCCTTGAGACC.

As regards this clone: The CDR3 goes on 3 residues after the read ends, and that part is filled in from the germline J gene. The chain joins TRBV20-1 to TRBJ2-7, with D possibly being TRBD1 (6 bases). The V end was cut by 0 bases, the J end by 4 bases, with 16 bases between. Germline assignment: CDR1 DFQATT and CDR2 SNEGSKA (reference sequence). The CDR3 covers 15 residues. CDR3 in amino acids: CSARDPQGSSYEQYF. The CDR3 bases that were read are TGCAGTGCTAGAGATCCGCAGGGGAGCTCTTACGAG.

Notes on this clone: The observed sequence ends 3 residues before the CDR3 terminus, with the missing tail filled in from the germline J gene. J is TRBJ2-3 and V is TRBV7-7; 8 bases line up with TRBD2. J was trimmed by 5 bases and V by 6 bases; bases with no gene match: 10. CDR3 length: 15 amino acids. CDR1 and CDR2 from the germline V gene are SSHAT and FNYEAQ (reference sequence). CDR3 DNA, as far as it was read: TGTGCCAGCAGTCCGCGAGCGGGGGTGATAGATACG. This gives the protein CASSPRAGVIDT. The complete CDR3 reads CASSPRAGVIDTQYF.

To note about this clone: Sequencing ends 3 residues short of the CDR3 end; the germline J gene provides the rest. This chain uses TRBV7-8 with TRBJ2-3; TRBD2 agrees at 7 bases. Germline assignment: CDR1 SGHVS and CDR2 FQNEAQ. After removal of 4 bases from V and 2 bases from J, the junction contained 6 bases not matched to a gene. The CDR3 totals 15 residues. The sequenced CDR3 bases are TGTGCCAGCAGCTCCAGGGAGGGGAACACAGATACG. Translating gives CASSSREGNTDT. The CDR3 in its entirety is CASSSREGNTDTQYF.

A remark on this clone: Read data end 3 residues before the CDR3 end; the end is taken from the germline J gene. The chain is built from TRBV7-9 and TRBJ1-3; tentatively, D is TRBD1 (5 bases). CDR1 is SEHNR, CDR2 FQNEAQ, per germline (reference sequence). The CDR3 length is 15 residues. The V and J ends lost 2 bases and 1 base respectively, with 9 bases between them. CDR3 bases read: TGTGCCAGCAGCTTAAGCGGGGGTTCTGGAAACACC. It codes for CASSLSGGSGNT. The complete CDR3 protein is CASSLSGGSGNTIYF.

Comment on this clone: The CDR3 is cut off 3 residues early in the read; its end comes from the germline J gene. J is TRBJ2-7 and V is TRBV5-5; 7 nucleotides match TRBD1. The CDR3 has 15 amino acids. Trimming took 4 bases from V and 0 from J; bases not matched to a gene: 7. Germline V CDR1 and CDR2: SGHKS, YYEKEE (reference sequence). The CDR3 bases that were read are TGTGCCAGCAGCGGTACCGACAGGGACTCCTACGAG. Protein product: CASSGTDRDSYE. The full CDR3 protein reads CASSGTDRDSYEQYF.

Concerning this clone: The sequence runs out 3 residues before the end of the CDR3; the remainder is reconstructed from the germline J gene. The J gene is TRBJ2-2, the V gene TRBV7-2, with 10 bases matching TRBD2. The CDR3 covers 15 residues. CDR1 and CDR2 from the germline V gene are SGHTA and FQGNSA. Germline trimming cut 7 bases from V and 3 bases from J; bases unmatched to any gene: 5. The sequenced CDR3 bases are TGTGCCAGCACCTCTAGCGGGGGTCACACCGGGGAG. Amino acids: CASTSSGGHTGE. The full CDR3 reads CASTSSGGHTGELFF.

In regard to this clone: The CDR3 end is not reached by the read, which stops 3 residues before it; the germline J gene fills it in. The genes are TRBV2 and TRBJ1-2, with unresolved D. This CDR3 region has 14 residues. Germline V gene lookup returns CDR1 SNHLY and CDR2 FYNNEI. The covered CDR3 bases are TGTGCCAGCAAACCGACTAGCGGACCATACGAC. Protein product: CASKPTSGPYD. The whole CDR3 sequence is CASKPTSGPYDYTF.

CDR3 bases read: TGTGCCATCAGTGAAAGACAGGGTAGCTACGAG. This codes for CAISERQGSYE. The whole CDR3 protein reads CAISERQGSYEQYF. This sequence joins TRBV10-3 and TRBJ2-7; 7 bases agree with TRBD1. The sequenced fragment ends 3 residues before the CDR3 boundary, so the rest is inferred from the germline J gene. The CDR3 has 14 residues. CDR1 and CDR2 (germline): ENHRY, SYGVKD. The V and J ends lost 3 bases and 3 bases, in that order; junction bases with no gene match: 5.

To note about this clone: The CDR3 extends 3 residues past the end of the read, so its final part is completed from the germline J gene. J is TRBJ2-2 and V is TRBV2; 7 bases line up with TRBD1. The CDR3 has 16 amino acids. CDR1 and CDR2 (germline): SNHLY, FYNNEI. The CDR3 bases that were read are TGTGCCAGCAGTGAAGACCGGACAGGACATAATGAAAAG. It is translated as CASSEDRTGHNEK. The CDR3 as a whole reads CASSEDRTGHNEKLFF.

A word on this clone: The read falls 3 residues short of the CDR3 end, and the missing part is taken from the germline J gene. The chain links TRBV6-2 or TRBV6-3 to TRBJ2-3; 8 positions agree with TRBD1. Germline V gene lookup returns CDR1 MNHEY and CDR2 SVGEGT. The CDR3 has 14 amino acids. This CDR3 reads CASSSDRVSETQYF. The CDR3 bases that were read are TGTGCCAGCAGTTCGGACAGGGTTTCTGAGACG.

This clone counts as medium-sized by frequency. The missing CDR3 end, 3 residues past where the read stops, is filled in from the germline J gene. The V gene is TRBV2, the J gene TRBJ2-2; tentatively, D is TRBD1 (5 bases). CDR1 and CDR2 (germline): SNHLY, FYNNEI. Trimming took 7 bases from V and 4 from J, leaving 13 bases between them. The CDR3 contains 14 residues. CDR3 DNA, as far as it was read: TGTGCCAGCACCCAGGGAACATCCACCGGGGAG. Translating gives CASTQGTSTGE. The CDR3, in full, reads CASTQGTSTGELFF.

On this clone: Read coverage stops 3 residues before the CDR3 terminus; the germline J gene supplies the remainder. The chain has TRBV7-2 and TRBJ2-5; no firm D call. V lost 5 bases and J 7 bases, leaving 14 bases between the germline ends. Germline CDR1 SGHTA, CDR2 FQGNSA. The CDR3 runs to 13 residues. The CDR3 bases that were read are TGTGCCAGCAGCCCGATTCGTTCGGGGACC. Amino acids: CASSPIRSGT. The full CDR3 sequence reads CASSPIRSGTQYF.